Below are 23 T cell receptor beta chains sequenced from a single sample in a study of shared clonotypes between healthy human individuals (dated by TCRdb to the early 2020s). Library method: the immunoSEQ multiplex PCR assay. Entries here come from immuneACCESS through TCRdb and include only in-frame sequences with V and J called. Some clones fail to appear in such tables; in the studies checked, an unresolved V gene covers under half of the shortfall, and the cause of the remainder is unknown. Within this sample are about 380,000 clones, with 96% of them counted one time only. The ten biggest clones cover 0.25% to 0.35% of the sample. What was sequenced was memory CD8+ T cells sorted from blood. In the paper's terms, the cell subset or site label means: CD45RO+ cells pooled with CCR7-negative TemRA cells. Receptors originate from a man aged 30-40 years in good health.

The J gene is TRBJ2-7, the V gene TRBV28; D gene uncertain. The CDR3 sequence is 14 residues long. The V end lost 6 bases, the J end lost 4 bases, and 16 bases lay between the germline ends. Germline CDR1 and CDR2: MDHEN and SYDVKM. CDR3 loop: CASRPTPPTYEQYF. In DNA, the CDR3 is TGTGCCAGCAGACCCACCCCCCCCACATACGAGCAGTACTTC.

The V gene is TRBV5-1, the J gene TRBJ2-2, with D perhaps matching TRBD2 (7 bases). The germline V gene encodes CDR1 SGHRS and CDR2 YFSETQ. V lost 6 bases, J lost 0 bases, and 15 bases lay in between. CDR3 size: 16 residues. The CDR3 nucleotides read TGCGCCAGCACCCGGGGGGCGGGGTCGAACACCGGGGAGCTGTTTTTT. It specifies CASTRGAGSNTGELFF.

The chain has TRBV19 and TRBJ1-2; D is undetermined. The germline V gene encodes CDR1 LNHDA and CDR2 SQIVND (reference sequence). V lost 5 bases, J lost 5 bases, and 15 bases lay in between. The CDR3 totals 14 residues. CDR3 in amino acids: CASSPSGKGYGYTF. In DNA, the CDR3 is TGTGCCAGTAGTCCCTCGGGGAAAGGGTATGGCTACACCTTC.

Turning to this clone: Other DNA sequences in this specimen translate into the identical CDR3. This sequence joins TRBV20-1 and TRBJ1-1; 7 bases are a match to TRBD1. This CDR3 region has 11 residues. Trimming removed 2 bases from V and 11 bases from J; junction bases left unmatched: 5. Germline CDR1 reads DFQATT; CDR2 reads SNEGSKA (reference sequence). The CDR3 here is CSARYGTEAFF. CDR3 in DNA: TGCAGTGCTAGATACGGGACAGAGGCTTTCTTT.

The chain recombines TRBV7-6 with TRBJ1-1; D is possibly TRBD1 (5 bases). This CDR3 is built from 13 residues. Trimming left V 5 bases short and J 2 bases short, with 9 bases between. Per the germline V gene, CDR1 is SGHVS and CDR2 is FNYEAQ. The CDR3 DNA is TGTGCCAGCAGCACAGGACAAAACACTGAAGCTTTCTTT. Translation: CASSTGQNTEAFF.

This chain connects TRBV19 to TRBJ2-3; TRBD2 matches at 13 bases. Trimming removed 4 bases from V and 3 bases from J; junction bases left unmatched: 4. The CDR3 contains 16 residues. In germline, CDR1 is LNHDA, CDR2 SQIVND (reference sequence). The CDR3 reads CASSRLAGGGTDTQYF. As DNA, the CDR3 is TGTGCCAGTAGTAGACTAGCGGGAGGAGGAACAGATACGCAGTATTTT.

The genes are TRBV2 and TRBJ2-7, with TRBD2 matching 12 bases. With 8 bases clipped from V and 1 base from J, the junction kept 9 bases outside the gene matches. Germline lookup yields CDR1 SNHLY and CDR2 FYNNEI. This CDR3 has 16 residues. The CDR3 protein is CASSGLAGLGSYEQYF. The CDR3, as DNA: TGTGCCAGCTCCGGACTAGCGGGATTGGGTTCCTACGAGCAGTACTTC.

This clone appeared once. The genes are TRBV7-9 and TRBJ1-2, with D unclear. There are 14 residues in the CDR3. Between the trimmed V and J ends, which lost 5 bases and 7 bases, there was a span of 17 bases. The germline gives CDR1 SEHNR, CDR2 FQNEAQ (reference sequence). CDR3 in amino acids: CASSPPSRIPGYTF. The CDR3 region has the DNA TGTGCCAGCAGCCCACCGAGCAGGATCCCTGGCTACACCTTC.

The V gene is TRBV27, the J gene TRBJ2-7; D remains unclear. CDR1 and CDR2 (germline): MNHEY, SMNVEV (reference sequence). Between the trimmed V and J ends, which lost 6 bases and 2 bases, there was a span of 17 bases. The CDR3 spans 15 residues. The CDR3 DNA follows: TGTGCCAGCAGCCTACTCCCCCACCCCGCCTACGAGCAGTACTTC. Translated: CASSLLPHPAYEQYF.

This rearrangement joins TRBV6-5 to TRBJ1-5, with TRBD1 as a possible D gene (5 bases). CDR1 is MNHEY and CDR2 is SVGAGI in the germline V gene. The CDR3 consists of 13 residues. Trimming took 4 bases from V and 5 from J, leaving 9 bases between them. The CDR3 loop is CASSWTPDQPQHF. The CDR3 nucleotides read TGTGCCAGCAGTTGGACACCTGATCAGCCCCAGCATTTT.

This chain links TRBV5-1 with TRBJ2-7; 14 bases are shared with TRBD2. There are 20 residues in the CDR3. V gave up 4 bases and J gave up 1 base; unmatched junction bases: 16. Germline assignment: CDR1 SGHRS and CDR2 YFSETQ. This chain's CDR3 is CASSTKTGTSGRQGSYEQYF. CDR3 coding DNA: TGCGCCAGCAGCACTAAGACCGGGACTAGCGGGAGACAAGGGTCCTACGAGCAGTACTTC.

CDR3 bases: TGTGCCAGTAGAACCCAGGGCGTCTTCTATGGCTACACCTTC. Translated, it gives CASRTQGVFYGYTF. The chain recombines TRBV19 with TRBJ1-2, with a possible D match to TRBD1 (5 bases). The CDR3 loop spans 14 amino acids. Per the germline V gene, CDR1 is LNHDA and CDR2 is SQIVND (reference sequence). Between the trimmed V and J ends, which lost 6 bases and 4 bases, there was a span of 15 bases.

With respect to this clone: The identical CDR3 is also encoded by other nucleotide sequences in the sample. This chain connects TRBV11-2 to TRBJ2-5; D uncertain. Germline V CDR1 and CDR2: SGHAT, FQNNGV. This CDR3 region has 12 residues. V lost 0 bases and J 5 bases, leaving 4 bases between the germline ends. CDR3 DNA sequence: TGTGCCAGCAGCTTAGATGGTGAGACCCAGTACTTC. It yields the protein CASSLDGETQYF.

For this clone: At one boundary the junction diverges from the germline segment, which might be a read error. This chain links TRBV7-2 with TRBJ2-7; possibly TRBD2 for D (6 bases). Germline CDR1 and CDR2: SGHTA and FQGNSA. The CDR3 is 13 amino acids. Here the CDR3 reads CASSLESGYEQYF. The CDR3 nucleotides read TGTGCCAGCAGTTTAGAAAGCGGGTACGAGCAGTACTTC.

This clone was seen only once. CDR3 residues: CASSRGRRTGELFF. CDR3 nucleotide sequence: TGTGCCAGTAGTCGGGGACGTCGCACCGGGGAGCTGTTTTTT. This rearrangement joins TRBV19 to TRBJ2-2, with D perhaps given as TRBD1 or TRBD2 (5 bases each). The CDR3 consists of 14 residues. The V gene's germline CDR1 is LNHDA and CDR2 SQIVND (reference sequence). Trimming removed 5 bases from V and 4 bases from J, with 11 bases in between.

The table lists this clone with a count of one. The chain is built from TRBV7-2 and TRBJ2-7; D gene unclear. V dropped 1 base and J dropped 3 bases, with 13 bases sitting between them. CDR1 and CDR2 (germline): SGHTA, FQGNSA. The CDR3 is made up of 15 amino acids. CDR3 coding DNA: TGTGCCAGCAGCTTAGGTCTCGGCGGAGACTACGAGCAGTACTTC. It yields the protein CASSLGLGGDYEQYF.

The chain has TRBV7-2 and TRBJ2-5; 10 bases agree with TRBD2. Trimming took 3 bases from V and 1 from J; bases not matched to a gene: 11. The CDR3 extends over 18 amino acids. The germline CDR1 and CDR2 sequences are SGHTA and FQGNSA. This chain's CDR3 is CASSFRGLSGRLQETQYF. CDR3 sequence (DNA): TGTGCCAGCAGCTTCCGAGGACTTAGCGGGAGGCTCCAAGAGACCCAGTACTTC.

The CDR3 nucleotides read TGCAGCGCCCGAGGGGGGGCGGGGGAGACCCAGTACTTC. As protein: CSARGGAGETQYF. This chain links TRBV29-1 with TRBJ2-5; D may be TRBD2 (7 bases). V lost 7 bases and J 5 bases, leaving 17 bases between the germline ends. This CDR3 has 13 residues. Germline CDR1 reads SQVTM; CDR2 reads ANQGSEA. The whole variable domain, remainder taken from reference TRBV29-1 and TRBJ2-5, is SAVISQKPSRDICQRGTSLTIQCQVDSQVTMMFWYRQQPGQSLTLIATANQGSEATYESGFVIDKFPISRPNLTFSTLTVSNMSPEDSSIYLCSARGGAGETQYFGPGTRLLVL.

The chain links TRBV6-5 to TRBJ1-1; D is uncertain. The CDR3 contains 11 residues. V shed 8 bases and J shed 6 bases, with 10 bases lying between them. Per germline, CDR1 MNHEY and CDR2 SVGAGI. As DNA, the CDR3 is TGTGCCAGCGGGGAGACGGCTGAAGCTTTCTTT. Translating gives CASGETAEAFF.

This rearrangement joins TRBV29-1 to TRBJ1-2; D is possibly TRBD1 (5 bases). CDR3 length: 13 amino acids. Germline CDR1 reads SQVTM; CDR2 reads ANQGSEA. Between the trimmed V and J ends, which lost 2 bases and 4 bases, there was a span of 11 bases. For the CDR3, the DNA is TGCAGCGTTGAATCGGGGCAGGCCTATGGCTACACCTTC. Encoded protein: CSVESGQAYGYTF.

CDR3 in amino acids: CASSLDTSSGNTIYF. In DNA form, the CDR3 reads TGTGCCAGCAGCTTAGACACGAGCTCTGGAAACACCATATATTTT. The chain is built from TRBV7-2 and TRBJ1-3; no firm D call. The V gene lost 1 base and the J gene lost 0 bases, with 7 bases spanning the gap. This CDR3 is built from 15 residues. Germline loops: CDR1 SGHTA, CDR2 FQGNSA.

V gene TRBV28 combines with J gene TRBJ2-2; a weak D match, TRBD2 (5 bases). This CDR3 is 16 amino acids long. V was shortened by 2 bases and J by 7 bases, with 17 bases between the two germline ends. CDR1 and CDR2 from the germline V gene are MDHEN and SYDVKM. The chain's CDR3 is CASSLGAAESGGELFF. CDR3 bases: TGTGCCAGCAGTTTAGGAGCGGCCGAATCCGGCGGGGAGCTGTTTTTT.

The chain links TRBV6-5 to TRBJ2-2; D call uncertain. From germline, CDR1 is MNHEY and CDR2 SVGAGI. The length of the CDR3 is 13 residues. V was trimmed by 2 bases and J by 6 bases, leaving 7 bases between them. CDR3 sequence reads: CASSYIESGELFF. DNA of the CDR3: TGTGCCAGCAGTTACATTGAGTCCGGGGAGCTGTTTTTT.